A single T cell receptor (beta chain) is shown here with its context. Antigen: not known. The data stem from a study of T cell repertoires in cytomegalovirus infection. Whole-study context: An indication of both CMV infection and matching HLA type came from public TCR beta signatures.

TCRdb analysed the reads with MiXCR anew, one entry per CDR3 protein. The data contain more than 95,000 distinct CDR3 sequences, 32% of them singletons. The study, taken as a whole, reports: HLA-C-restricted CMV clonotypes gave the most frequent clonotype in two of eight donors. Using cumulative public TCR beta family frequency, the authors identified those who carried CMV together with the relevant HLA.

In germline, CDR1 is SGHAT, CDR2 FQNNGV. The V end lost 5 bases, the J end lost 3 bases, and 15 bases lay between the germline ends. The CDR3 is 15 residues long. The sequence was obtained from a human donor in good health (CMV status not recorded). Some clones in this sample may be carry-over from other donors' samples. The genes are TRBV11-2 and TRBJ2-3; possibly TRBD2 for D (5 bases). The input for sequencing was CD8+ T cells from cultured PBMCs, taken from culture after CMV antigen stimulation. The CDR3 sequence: CASSPSPMETDTQYF. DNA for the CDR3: TGTGCCAGCAGCCCTAGCCCCATGGAAACAGATACGCAGTATTTT. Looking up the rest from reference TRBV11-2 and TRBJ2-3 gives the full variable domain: EAGVAQSPRYKIIEKRQSVAFWCNPISGHATLYWYQQILGQGPKLLIQFQNNGVVDDSQLPKDRFSAERLKGVDSTLKIQPAKLEDSAVYLCASSPSPMETDTQYFGPGTRLTVL.